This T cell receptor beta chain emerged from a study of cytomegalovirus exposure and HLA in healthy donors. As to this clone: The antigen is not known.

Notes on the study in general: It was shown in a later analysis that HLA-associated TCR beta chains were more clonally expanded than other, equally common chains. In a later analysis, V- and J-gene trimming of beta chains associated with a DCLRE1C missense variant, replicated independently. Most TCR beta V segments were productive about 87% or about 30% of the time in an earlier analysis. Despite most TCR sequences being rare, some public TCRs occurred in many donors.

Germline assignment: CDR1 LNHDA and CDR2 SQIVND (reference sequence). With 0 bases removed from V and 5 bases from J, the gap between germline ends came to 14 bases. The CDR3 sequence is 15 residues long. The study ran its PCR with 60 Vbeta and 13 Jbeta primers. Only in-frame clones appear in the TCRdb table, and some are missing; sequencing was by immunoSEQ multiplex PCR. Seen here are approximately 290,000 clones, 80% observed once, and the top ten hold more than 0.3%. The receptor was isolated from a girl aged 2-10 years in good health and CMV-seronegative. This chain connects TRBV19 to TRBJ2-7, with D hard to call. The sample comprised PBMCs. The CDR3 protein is CASSIDRLESHEQYF. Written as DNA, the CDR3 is TGTGCCAGTAGTATAGATCGGCTAGAATCCCACGAGCAGTACTTC. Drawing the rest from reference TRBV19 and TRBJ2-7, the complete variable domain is DGGITQSPKYLFRKEGQNVTLSCEQNLNHDAMYWYRQDPGQGLRLIYYSQIVNDFQKGDIAEGYSVSREKKESFPLTVTSAQKNPTAFYLCASSIDRLESHEQYFGPGTRLTVT.